This entry describes one T cell receptor (beta chain). This sample was included in a study of blood T cell repertoires in COVID-19. At the level of the study: Acute and convalescent COVID-19 samples came from the United States, Italy and Spain. Nucleic acid was either cDNA or gDNA, and it came from T cells, B-cell-depleted T cells, or PBMCs.

V gave up 5 bases and J gave up 4 bases, with 15 bases separating them. CDR1 is LNHNV, CDR2 YYDKDF, per germline (reference sequence). The CDR3 loop spans 14 amino acids. Here immunoSEQ multiplex PCR was the method, and the copy in TCRdb shows in-frame clones only, minus some. The sample includes about 260,000 clones, approximately 90% of them seen just once. This TCR was recovered from a woman between 18 and 29 years old who had recovered from COVID-19. This sequence joins TRBV15 and TRBJ2-7; D perhaps matches TRBD2 (6 bases). Input material: PBMCs or T cells enriched from blood (not recorded which). CDR3 sequence reads: CATSYRGGLYEQYF. The CDR3 bases are TGTGCCACCAGCTACAGAGGAGGGTTGTACGAGCAGTACTTC.